The T cell receptor (beta chain) under discussion was sequenced for a study of regulatory T cells in long-lasting Graves disease. For TCR beta, libraries came from iRepertoire HTBI primers and Arm-PCR of CDR3 regions. TCRdb re-derived calls from the multiplex PCR reads in MiXCR, one entry per CDR3 protein. Of under 300,000 distinct CDR3 sequences detected, roughly 18% appear once; the ten largest clones hold 14%. Regarding time point: newly diagnosed GD, antithyroid drugs for less than 3 months. The TCR library was made from RNA extracted from PBMCs. Only a few counts were recorded for this clonotype. This same sample was also part of a study on T cells in Graves' hyperthyroidism and ophthalmopathy.

The TCR comes from a woman between 25 and 40 years old with Graves disease. The input for sequencing was peripheral blood mononuclear cells (PBMCs), taken at new diagnosis, from a patient treated with antithyroid drugs.

CDR3 in amino acids: CASSDGGRNTIYF. The CDR3 region has the DNA TGTGCCAGCAGTGACGGAGGGAGAAACACCATATATTTT. This chain uses TRBV25-1 with TRBJ1-3; unclear D gene. Germline-derived CDR1 and CDR2 are MGHDK and SYGVNS. The germline V and J ends were trimmed by 3 bases and 5 bases, with 8 bases remaining between them. This CDR3 is built from 13 residues.